Listed below are T cell receptor beta chains from one sample, sequenced in a study of T-cell reconstitution after alpha-beta-depleted transplantation in children. In TCRdb, the PCR reads were re-called with MiXCR into one record per CDR3 protein. The data hold around 680,000 distinct CDR3 sequences, with 16% observed a single time. Here the sequenced sample was PBMCs from the stem cell graft donor, taken from the stem cell graft. These receptors all stem from a human donor who donated a stem cell graft to a child with acute myeloid leukemia. CDR3s include the opening cysteine and the closing phenylalanine or tryptophan. D genes are given only for firm matches. Clone size is given for some rows only: seen once, a few or many times, or a class if the clone is expanded.

v_gene	d_gene	abundance	j_gene	CDR3nt	CDR3aa
TRBV20-1	NA	NA	TRBJ2-7	TGCAGTGCTACCGACAGTTCCTACGAGCAGTACTTC	CSATDSSYEQYF
TRBV7-2	NA	few	TRBJ2-5	TGTGCCAGCACTAAAAGGAGGGGCGGATTGGAGACCCAGTACTTC	CASTKRRGGLETQYF
TRBV11-2	TRBD2	NA	TRBJ2-1	TGTGCCAGCAGCGTGGGGCTGGGATTAGCGGGGGGCGGTTTCAATGAGCAGTTCTTC	CASSVGLGLAGGGFNEQFF
TRBV15	NA	many	TRBJ1-5	TGTGCCACCAGCCAAGAGATGGTCAATCAGCCCCAGCATTTT	CATSQEMVNQPQHF
TRBV6-5	NA	many	TRBJ2-5	TGTGCCAGCAGTCAGGGAGCGACAGGACGCGAGACCCAGTACTTC	CASSQGATGRETQYF
TRBV11-2	NA	NA	TRBJ1-5	TGTGCCAGCAGCCCTGGATCAGGTCCCCAGCATTTT	CASSPGSGPQHF
TRBV5-1	NA	few	TRBJ2-4	TGCGCCAGCCCCCCTGGGGGGTCCGTAGCCAAAAACATTCAGTACTTC	CASPPGGSVAKNIQYF
TRBV12-3/TRBV12-4	TRBD2	NA	TRBJ2-1	TGTGCCAGCAATCCGACTAGCGGGGGATCTCCTGGGACGAATGAGCAGTTCTTC	CASNPTSGGSPGTNEQFF
TRBV7-9	TRBD1	NA	TRBJ2-7	TGTGCCAGCAGCGTGACAGGGCTCGAGCAGTACTTC	CASSVTGLEQYF
TRBV12-3/TRBV12-4	TRBD1	NA	TRBJ2-1	TGTGTCAGCAATCGACAGGGTGAGGGGTGGGAGCAGTTCTTC	CVSNRQGEGWEQFF
TRBV7-2	NA	few	TRBJ1-1	TGTGCCAGCAGCTTAGTGCAGAGGAACACTGAAGCTTTCTTT	CASSLVQRNTEAFF
TRBV7-2	NA	few	TRBJ1-6	TGTGCCAGCAGCCCCCGACCGGATTCACCCCTCCACTTT	CASSPRPDSPLHF
TRBV12-3/TRBV12-4	TRBD2	many	TRBJ2-4	TGTGCCAGCAGTTCCCAGGCGGGGGGCAGGGCCAAAAACATTCAGTACTTC	CASSSQAGGRAKNIQYF
TRBV4-3	TRBD2	few	TRBJ2-3	TGCGCCAGCAGCCAAGGGCTAGCGGGGGGGACGAGCACAGATACGCAGTATTTT	CASSQGLAGGTSTDTQYF
TRBV7-9	NA	few	TRBJ2-2	TGTGCCAGCAGCTTATTTAACGATGGCGCCGGGGAGCTGTTTTTT	CASSLFNDGAGELFF
TRBV28	NA	few	TRBJ2-2	TGTGCCAGCAGCCCCCTTATCGGACAGATCACCGGGGAGCTGTTTTTT	CASSPLIGQITGELFF
TRBV7-2	NA	NA	TRBJ1-1	TGTGCCAGCAGCTTATGGGAGGGATTGAACACTGAAGCTTTCTTT	CASSLWEGLNTEAFF
TRBV29-1	NA	many	TRBJ2-1	TGCAGCGTTGAAGATCGGGTCATTGAGCAGTTCTTC	CSVEDRVIEQFF
TRBV24-1	NA	many	TRBJ1-5	TGTGCCACCAGTGAGGGTACGAATCAGCCCCAGCATTTT	CATSEGTNQPQHF
TRBV7-3	NA	few	TRBJ2-1	TGTGCCAGCAGCTTATGGGGGCCAGGTGTGGGGGGAACAAATGAGCAGTTCTTC	CASSLWGPGVGGTNEQFF
TRBV20-1	NA	many	TRBJ1-2	TGCAGTGCTAGAGGGGAAGAAGGGGGGAACTATGGCTACACCTTC	CSARGEEGGNYGYTF
TRBV10-3	NA	many	TRBJ2-3	TGTGCCATCAGTGACAGGGCAGATACGCAGTATTTT	CAISDRADTQYF
TRBV20-1	TRBD1	many	TRBJ1-3	TGCAGTGCTAGAAAGGGACAGCAGACTGGAAACACCATATATTTT	CSARKGQQTGNTIYF
TRBV7-9	NA	NA	TRBJ1-4	TGTGCCAGCAGCCCCAGGGTTCGAGAAAAACTGTTTTTT	CASSPRVREKLFF
TRBV5-1	TRBD2	NA	TRBJ2-7	TGCGCCAGCAGCCCCGGGACTAGCGGGGCTATCTACGAGCAGTACTTC	CASSPGTSGAIYEQYF
TRBV15	TRBD1	NA	TRBJ2-1	TGTGCCACCAGCAGAGGAAGACAGGGGCCAACCTACAATCAGCAGTTCTTC	CATSRGRQGPTYNQQFF
TRBV7-2	NA	NA	TRBJ1-5	TGTGCCAGCAGCTCCCAACTTATACAGGGTAATCAGCCCCATCATTTT	CASSSQLIQGNQPHHF
TRBV12-3/TRBV12-4	TRBD2	NA	TRBJ2-3	TGTGCCAGCAGTTTCGGACTAGCGGCGGATTTT	CASSFGLAADF
TRBV6-1	TRBD1	many	TRBJ1-6	TGTGCCAGCAGCCGACAGGGCGGGAATTCACCCCTCCACTTT	CASSRQGGNSPLHF
TRBV4-1	NA	many	TRBJ1-1	TGCGCCAGCAGCCAAGGCCGGGCGAACACTGAAGCTTTCTTT	CASSQGRANTEAFF
TRBV6-1	TRBD1	many	TRBJ2-1	TGTGCCAGCAGGGAATGGACAGGGGAAAGTGGTAATGAGCAGTTCTTC	CASREWTGESGNEQFF
TRBV4-3	NA	few	TRBJ1-2	TGCGCCAGCAGCCGCCGGGATCAGCATAACTATGGCTACACCTTC	CASSRRDQHNYGYTF
TRBV20-1	TRBD1	many	TRBJ2-7	TGCAGTGCTAGAGGCACCGGGACAGGTCTCTACGAGCAGTACTTC	CSARGTGTGLYEQYF
TRBV7-2	TRBD1	many	TRBJ1-5	TGTGCCAGCAGCTTAGGACAGGGTAACGGGTACAATCAGCCCCAGCATTTT	CASSLGQGNGYNQPQHF
TRBV20-1	NA	NA	TRBJ1-1	TGCAGTCCCCTCCGACCGGGACATAGGAAGGACACTGAAGCTTTCTTT	CSPLRPGHRKDTEAFF
TRBV20-1	NA	many	TRBJ1-1	TGCAGTGCTAGCTGGGCCCTGGACACTGAAGCTTTCTTT	CSASWALDTEAFF
TRBV7-9	NA	NA	TRBJ1-2	TGTGCCAGCAGCTTTGGGGGCCTAGGGGCAGGCTACACCTTC	CASSFGGLGAGYTF
TRBV29-1	TRBD1	many	TRBJ1-2	TGCAGCGTTGTCGGACAGGGAAGGCCCTATGGCTACACCTTC	CSVVGQGRPYGYTF
TRBV5-1	NA	few	TRBJ1-5	TGCGCCAGCAGCTTAAGGTGGCTCAGTTATCAGCCCCAGCATTTT	CASSLRWLSYQPQHF
TRBV29-1	NA	NA	TRBJ2-5	TGCAGGCTCGAAGAGACCCAGTACTTC	CRLEETQYF
TRBV12-5	TRBD2	many	TRBJ2-3	TGTGCTAGTGGTCTAGGAACTAGCGGAACCACAGATACGCAGTATTTT	CASGLGTSGTTDTQYF
TRBV12-3/TRBV12-4	TRBD1	NA	TRBJ1-1	TGTGCCAGCAGCCCTCCCTCAAGGGGGCGGCCTACGAACACTGAAGCTTTCTTT	CASSPPSRGRPTNTEAFF
TRBV7-8	NA	few	TRBJ2-3	TGTGCCAGCAGCCAAGCGGGCGAGGGCACAGATACGCAGTATTTT	CASSQAGEGTDTQYF